This TCR beta chain was identified in a study of graft-versus-host responses after intestinal transplantation. Findings and caveats of the study: GvH clones appeared in recipient marrow, some first in ileum or blood.

In the case of this clone: What it recognizes is unknown.

The repertoire was sequenced with immunoSEQ multiplex PCR; TCRdb's copy has only in-frame clones and lacks some. The repertoire holds 50,000 to 75,000 clones, with around 93% as singletons. The sequences come from unstimulated CD4+ T cells sorted from spleen or lymph node cells, collected before transplant. This clonotype was sampled from a human donor who was the organ donor for an intestinal transplant.

CDR3 protein: CASSQAQSNYGYTF. The CDR3 nucleotides are TGCGCCAGCAGCCAAGCCCAGAGCAACTATGGCTACACCTTC. V and J are TRBV4-3 and TRBJ1-2; no definite D call. The ends were cut back, 1 base at V and 2 bases at J, with 8 bases in the middle. In germline, CDR1 is LGHNA, CDR2 YSLEER. The CDR3 covers 14 residues.